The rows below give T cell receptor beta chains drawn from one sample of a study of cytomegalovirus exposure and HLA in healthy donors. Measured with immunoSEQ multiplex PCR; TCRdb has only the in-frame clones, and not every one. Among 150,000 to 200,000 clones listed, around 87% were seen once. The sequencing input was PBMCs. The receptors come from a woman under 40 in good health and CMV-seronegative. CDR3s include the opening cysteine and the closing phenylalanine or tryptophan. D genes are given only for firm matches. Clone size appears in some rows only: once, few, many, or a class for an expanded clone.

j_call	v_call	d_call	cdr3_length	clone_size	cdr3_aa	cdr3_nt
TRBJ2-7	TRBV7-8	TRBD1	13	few	CASSRRGLNEQYF	TGTGCCAGCAGCCGCAGGGGGCTTAACGAGCAGTACTTC
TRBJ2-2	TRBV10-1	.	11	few	CPARETGELFF	TGCCCCGCGAGGGAAACCGGGGAGCTGTTTTTT
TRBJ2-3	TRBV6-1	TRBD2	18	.	CASSGGLAGVTSTDTQYF	TGTGCCAGCAGTGGGGGACTAGCGGGGGTCACTAGCACAGATACGCAGTATTTT
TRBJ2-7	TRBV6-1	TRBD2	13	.	CASSPGLTYEQYF	TGTGCCAGCAGTCCGGGACTAACCTACGAGCAGTACTTC
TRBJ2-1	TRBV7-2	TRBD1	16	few	CASSLVVGTDNNEQFF	TGTGCCAGCAGCTTGGTGGTCGGGACAGACAACAATGAGCAGTTCTTC
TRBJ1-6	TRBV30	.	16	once	CAWSGGHGSYNSPLHF	TGTGCCTGGAGTGGAGGACACGGCTCCTATAATTCACCCCTCCACTTT
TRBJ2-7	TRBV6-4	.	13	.	CASTGGGLYEQYF	TGTGCCAGCACGGGCGGGGGCCTCTACGAGCAGTACTTC
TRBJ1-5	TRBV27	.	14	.	CASSIMGPNQPQHF	TGTGCCAGCAGTATAATGGGCCCCAATCAGCCCCAGCATTTT
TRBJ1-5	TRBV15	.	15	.	CATSRVPGRNQPQHF	TGTGCCACCAGCAGAGTACCAGGGAGGAATCAGCCCCAGCATTTT
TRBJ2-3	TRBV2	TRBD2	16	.	CASSEVLAGSADTQYF	TGTGCCAGCAGTGAAGTCCTAGCGGGGTCGGCAGATACGCAGTATTTT
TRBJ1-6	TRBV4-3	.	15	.	CASSQDEEGYSPLHF	TGCGCCAGCAGCCAAGACGAAGAGGGTTATTCACCCCTCCACTTT
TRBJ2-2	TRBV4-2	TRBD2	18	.	CASSYQGLAGENTGELFF	TGTGCCAGCAGCTACCAGGGACTAGCGGGCGAGAACACCGGGGAGCTGTTTTTT
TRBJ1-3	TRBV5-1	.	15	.	CASKGVGLSGNTIYF	TGCGCCAGCAAGGGGGTCGGGCTCTCTGGAAACACCATATATTTT
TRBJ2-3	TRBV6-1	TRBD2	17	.	CASSGGKTGGGTDTQYF	TGTGCCAGCAGTGGGGGGAAAACGGGCGGGGGAACAGATACGCAGTATTTT
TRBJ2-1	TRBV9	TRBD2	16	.	CASSVGLAGSYNEQFF	TGTGCCAGCAGCGTTGGACTAGCGGGGAGCTACAATGAGCAGTTCTTC
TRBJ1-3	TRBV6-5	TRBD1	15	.	CASSSGTGGGNTIYF	TGTGCCAGCAGTTCGGGGACAGGGGGAGGAAACACCATATATTTT
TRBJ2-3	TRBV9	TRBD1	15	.	CASSVGQAKTDTQYF	TGTGCCAGCAGCGTGGGACAGGCGAAGACAGATACGCAGTATTTT
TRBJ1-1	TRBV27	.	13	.	CASSWGGVNEAFF	TGTGCCAGCAGTTGGGGGGGGGTAAACGAAGCTTTCTTT
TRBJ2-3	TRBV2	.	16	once	CASSEWGQGLADTQYF	TGTGCCAGCAGTGAATGGGGTCAGGGGTTGGCAGATACGCAGTATTTT
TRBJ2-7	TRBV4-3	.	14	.	CASSQDQDTYEQYF	TGCGCCAGCAGCCAAGATCAGGATACCTACGAGCAGTACTTC
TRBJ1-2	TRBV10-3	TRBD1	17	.	CAISGTGTGFSGYGYTF	TGTGCCATCAGTGGTACCGGGACAGGGTTTTCGGGCTATGGCTACACCTTC
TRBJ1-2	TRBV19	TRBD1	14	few	CASSIQGAGYGYTF	TGTGCCAGTAGTATACAGGGGGCAGGATATGGCTACACCTTC
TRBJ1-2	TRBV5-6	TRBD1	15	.	CASSLAETGNYGYTF	TGTGCCAGCAGCTTGGCAGAGACAGGGAACTATGGCTACACCTTC
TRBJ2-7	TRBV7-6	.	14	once	CASSRSQGSYEQYF	TGTGCCAGCAGCAGATCTCAGGGCTCCTACGAGCAGTACTTC
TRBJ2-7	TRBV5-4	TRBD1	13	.	CASSTGTDYEQYF	TGTGCCAGCAGCACCGGGACAGACTACGAGCAGTACTTC
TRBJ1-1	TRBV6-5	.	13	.	CASRGGVNTEAFF	TGTGCCAGCAGGGGAGGGGTAAACACTGAAGCTTTCTTT
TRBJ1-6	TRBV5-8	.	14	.	CASSFGQSNSPLHF	TGTGCCAGCAGCTTCGGACAGAGCAATTCACCCCTCCACTTT
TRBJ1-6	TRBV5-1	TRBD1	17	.	CASSTGTGDSYNSPLHF	TGCGCCAGCAGCACCGGGACAGGGGATTCGTATAATTCACCCCTCCACTTT
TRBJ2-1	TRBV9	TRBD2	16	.	CASSSRGTSAYNEQFF	TGTGCCAGCAGCTCTCGTGGGACTAGCGCATACAATGAGCAGTTCTTC
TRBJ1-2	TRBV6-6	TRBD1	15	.	CASSYGGGGRYGYTF	TGTGCCAGCAGTTACGGAGGGGGCGGCCGCTATGGCTACACCTTC
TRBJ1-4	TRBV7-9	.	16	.	CASSLAAGVTNEKLFF	TGTGCCAGCAGCTTAGCAGCAGGGGTAACTAATGAAAAACTGTTTTTT